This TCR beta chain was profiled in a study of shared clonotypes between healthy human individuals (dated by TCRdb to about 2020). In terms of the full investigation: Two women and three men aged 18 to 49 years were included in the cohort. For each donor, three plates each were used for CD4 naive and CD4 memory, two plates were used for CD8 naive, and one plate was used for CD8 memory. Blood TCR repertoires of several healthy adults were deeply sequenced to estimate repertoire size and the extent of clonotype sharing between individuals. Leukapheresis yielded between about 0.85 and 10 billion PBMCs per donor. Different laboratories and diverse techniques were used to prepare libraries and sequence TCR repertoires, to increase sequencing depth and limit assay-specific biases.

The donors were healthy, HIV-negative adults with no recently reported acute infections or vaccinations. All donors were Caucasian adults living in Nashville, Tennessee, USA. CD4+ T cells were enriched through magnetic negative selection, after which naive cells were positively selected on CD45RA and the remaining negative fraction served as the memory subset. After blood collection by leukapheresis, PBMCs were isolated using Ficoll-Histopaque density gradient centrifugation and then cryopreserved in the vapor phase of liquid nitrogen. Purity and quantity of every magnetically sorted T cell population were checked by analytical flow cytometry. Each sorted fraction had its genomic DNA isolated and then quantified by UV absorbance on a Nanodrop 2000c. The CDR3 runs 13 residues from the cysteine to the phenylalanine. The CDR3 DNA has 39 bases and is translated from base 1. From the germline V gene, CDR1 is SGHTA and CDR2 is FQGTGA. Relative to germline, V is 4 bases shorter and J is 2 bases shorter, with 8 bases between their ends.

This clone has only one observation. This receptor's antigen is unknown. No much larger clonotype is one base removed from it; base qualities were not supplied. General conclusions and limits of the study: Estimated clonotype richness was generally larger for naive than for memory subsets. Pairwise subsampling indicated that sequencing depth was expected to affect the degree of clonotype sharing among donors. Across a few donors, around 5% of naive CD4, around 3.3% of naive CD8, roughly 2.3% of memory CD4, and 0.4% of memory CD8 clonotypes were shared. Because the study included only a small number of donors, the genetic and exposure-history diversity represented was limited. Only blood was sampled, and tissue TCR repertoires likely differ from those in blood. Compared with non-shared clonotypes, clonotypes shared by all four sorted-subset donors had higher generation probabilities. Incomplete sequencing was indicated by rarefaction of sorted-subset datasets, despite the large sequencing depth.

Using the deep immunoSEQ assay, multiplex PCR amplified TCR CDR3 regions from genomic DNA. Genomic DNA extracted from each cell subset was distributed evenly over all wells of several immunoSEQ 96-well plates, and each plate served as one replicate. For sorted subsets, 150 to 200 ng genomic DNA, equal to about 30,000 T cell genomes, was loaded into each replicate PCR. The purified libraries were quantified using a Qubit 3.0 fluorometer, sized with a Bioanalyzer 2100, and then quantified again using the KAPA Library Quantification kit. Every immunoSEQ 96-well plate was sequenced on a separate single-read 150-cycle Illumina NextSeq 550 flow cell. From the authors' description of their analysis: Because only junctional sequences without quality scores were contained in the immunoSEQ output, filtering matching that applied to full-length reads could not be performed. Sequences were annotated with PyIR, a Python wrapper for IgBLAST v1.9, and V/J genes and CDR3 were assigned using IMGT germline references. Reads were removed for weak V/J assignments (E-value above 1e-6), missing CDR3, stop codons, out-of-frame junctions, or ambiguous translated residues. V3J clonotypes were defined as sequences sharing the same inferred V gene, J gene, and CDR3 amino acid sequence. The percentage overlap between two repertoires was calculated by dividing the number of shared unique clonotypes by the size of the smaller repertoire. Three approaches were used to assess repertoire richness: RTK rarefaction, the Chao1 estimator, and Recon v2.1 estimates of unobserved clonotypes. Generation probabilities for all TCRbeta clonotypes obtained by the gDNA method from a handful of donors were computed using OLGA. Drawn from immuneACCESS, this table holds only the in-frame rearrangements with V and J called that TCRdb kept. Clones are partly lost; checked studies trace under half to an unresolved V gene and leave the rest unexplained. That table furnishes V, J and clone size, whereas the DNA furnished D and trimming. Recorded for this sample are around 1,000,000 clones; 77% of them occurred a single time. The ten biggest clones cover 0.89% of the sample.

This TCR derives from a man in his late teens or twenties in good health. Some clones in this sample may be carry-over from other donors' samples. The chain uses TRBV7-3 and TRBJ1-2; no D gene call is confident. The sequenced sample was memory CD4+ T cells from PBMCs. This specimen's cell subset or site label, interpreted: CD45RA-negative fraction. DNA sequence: TGTGCCAGCAGCTCAAATACAAACTATGGCTACACCTTC. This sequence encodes CASSSNTNYGYTF.